The clone carrying this T cell receptor (beta chain) was counted ten times or more. As yet, its antigen is unknown. It was by quantitative 5'-RACE with molecular barcodes that TCR beta libraries were made. TCRdb re-called the 5' RACE reads through MiXCR, storing one row per CDR3 protein. The sample contains 210,000 or so distinct CDR3 sequences, roughly 8.2% of which appear only once. This sample stems from a study of CD8 T cells in ankylosing spondylitis. General study findings and limits: Disease-linked clones displayed a CD8+ phenotype and appeared relatively rarely in peripheral blood. Seven to nine highly homologous variants made up a TCR beta motif that seemed to typify ankylosing spondylitis blood. Reports say disease-linked clones showed up significantly more in matched ankylosing spondylitis synovial fluid.

This CDR3 is built from 15 residues. Trimming cost V 0 bases and J 1 base, with 11 bases left between them. Germline loops: CDR1 SGHRS, CDR2 YFSETQ. The chain joins TRBV5-1 to TRBJ2-7, with D possibly called TRBD1 or TRBD2 (5 bases each). The receptor's source is a female donor with ankylosing spondylitis or in good health (not recorded which). Sequenced input: blood, either unsorted or a sorted T cell fraction (not recorded which). The CDR3 nucleotides read TGCGCCAGCAGCTTGGGGGACGGTACGTCCTACGAGCAGTACTTC. It translates to CASSLGDGTSYEQYF.